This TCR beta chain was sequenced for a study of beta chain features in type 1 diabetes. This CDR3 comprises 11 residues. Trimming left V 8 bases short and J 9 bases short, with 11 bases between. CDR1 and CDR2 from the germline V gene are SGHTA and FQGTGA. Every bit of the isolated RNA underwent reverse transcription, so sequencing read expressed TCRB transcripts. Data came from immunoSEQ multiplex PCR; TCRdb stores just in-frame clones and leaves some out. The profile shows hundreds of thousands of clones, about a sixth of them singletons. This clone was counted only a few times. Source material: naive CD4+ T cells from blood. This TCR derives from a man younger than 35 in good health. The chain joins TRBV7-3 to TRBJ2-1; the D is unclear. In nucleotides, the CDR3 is TGTGCCAGCGGTCTGGGCGGTGAGCAGTTCTTC. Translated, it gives CASGLGGEQFF.